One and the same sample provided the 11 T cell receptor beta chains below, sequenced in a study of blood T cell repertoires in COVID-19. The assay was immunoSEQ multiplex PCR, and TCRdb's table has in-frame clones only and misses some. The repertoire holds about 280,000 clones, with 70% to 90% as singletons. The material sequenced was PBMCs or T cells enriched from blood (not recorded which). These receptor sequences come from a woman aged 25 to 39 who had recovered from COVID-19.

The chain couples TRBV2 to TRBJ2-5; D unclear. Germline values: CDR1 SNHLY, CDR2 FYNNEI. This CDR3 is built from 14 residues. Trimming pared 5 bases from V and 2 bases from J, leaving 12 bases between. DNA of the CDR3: TGTGCCAGCAGTCCCAGTGGCAGGCAAGAGACCCAGTACTTC. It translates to CASSPSGRQETQYF.

The CDR3 DNA reads as TGCAGCGTTGACCTTTACAGCGGGGGCTCCTACGAGCAGTACTTC. It translates to CSVDLYSGGSYEQYF. This chain uses TRBV29-1 with TRBJ2-7; 8 bases are a match to TRBD2. The CDR3 runs 15 residues. After removal of 3 bases from V and 0 bases from J, the junction contained 7 bases not matched to a gene. Germline-derived CDR1 and CDR2 are SQVTM and ANQGSEA.

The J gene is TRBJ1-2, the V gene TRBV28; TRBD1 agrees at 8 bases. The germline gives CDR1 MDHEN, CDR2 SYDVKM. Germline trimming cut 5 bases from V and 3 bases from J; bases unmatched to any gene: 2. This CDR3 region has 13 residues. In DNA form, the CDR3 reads TGTGCCAGCAGTGAGGGACAGGACTATGGCTACACCTTC. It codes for CASSEGQDYGYTF.

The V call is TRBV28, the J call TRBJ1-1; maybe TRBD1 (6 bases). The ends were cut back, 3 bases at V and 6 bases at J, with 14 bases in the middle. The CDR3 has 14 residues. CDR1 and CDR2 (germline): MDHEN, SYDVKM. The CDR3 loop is CASSFSGVLPEAFF. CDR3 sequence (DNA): TGTGCCAGCAGTTTCTCAGGGGTTCTTCCTGAAGCTTTCTTT.

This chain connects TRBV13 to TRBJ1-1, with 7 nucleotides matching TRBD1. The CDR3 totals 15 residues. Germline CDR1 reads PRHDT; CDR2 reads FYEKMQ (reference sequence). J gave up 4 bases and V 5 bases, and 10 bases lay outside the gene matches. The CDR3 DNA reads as TGTGCCAGCAGCCGGACAGGAGGTAAGAGCACTGAAGCTTTCTTT. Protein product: CASSRTGGKSTEAFF.

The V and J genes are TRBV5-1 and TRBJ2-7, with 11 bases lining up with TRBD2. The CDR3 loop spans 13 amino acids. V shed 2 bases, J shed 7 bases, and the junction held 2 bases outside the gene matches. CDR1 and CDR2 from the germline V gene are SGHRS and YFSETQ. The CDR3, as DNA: TGCGCCAGCAGCTTTACTAGCGGGAGAGAGCAGTACTTC. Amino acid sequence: CASSFTSGREQYF.

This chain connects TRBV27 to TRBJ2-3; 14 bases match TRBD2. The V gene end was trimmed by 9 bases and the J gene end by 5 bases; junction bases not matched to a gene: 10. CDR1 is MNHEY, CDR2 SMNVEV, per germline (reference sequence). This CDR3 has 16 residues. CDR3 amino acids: CASKRLAGGPGDTQYF. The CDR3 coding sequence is TGTGCCAGTAAACGACTAGCGGGAGGGCCCGGAGATACGCAGTATTTT.

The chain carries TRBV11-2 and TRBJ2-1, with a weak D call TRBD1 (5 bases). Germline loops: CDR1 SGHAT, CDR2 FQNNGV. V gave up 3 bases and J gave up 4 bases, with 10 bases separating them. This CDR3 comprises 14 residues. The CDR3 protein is CASSLLTAYNEQFF. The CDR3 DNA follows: TGTGCCAGCAGCTTGTTGACAGCTTACAATGAGCAGTTCTTC.

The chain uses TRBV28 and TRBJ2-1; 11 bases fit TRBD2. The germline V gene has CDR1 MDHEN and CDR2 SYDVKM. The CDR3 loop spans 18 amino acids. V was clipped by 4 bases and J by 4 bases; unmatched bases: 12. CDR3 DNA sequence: TGTGCCAGCAGTTCCCCCAGGGAACTAGCGGGAGTTTACAATGAGCAGTTCTTC. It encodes CASSSPRELAGVYNEQFF. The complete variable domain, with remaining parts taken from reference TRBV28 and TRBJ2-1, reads DVKVTQSSRYLVKRTGEKVFLECVQDMDHENMFWYRQDPGLGLRLIYFSYDVKMKEKGDIPEGYSVSREKKERFSLILESASTNQTSMYLCASSSPRELAGVYNEQFFGPGTRLTVL.

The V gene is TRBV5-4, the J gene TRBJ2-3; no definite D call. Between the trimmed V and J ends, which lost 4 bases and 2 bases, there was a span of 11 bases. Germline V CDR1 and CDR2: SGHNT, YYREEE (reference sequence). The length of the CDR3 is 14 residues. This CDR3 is CASSRVVDTDTQYF. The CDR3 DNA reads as TGTGCCAGCAGCCGGGTAGTAGACACAGATACGCAGTATTTT. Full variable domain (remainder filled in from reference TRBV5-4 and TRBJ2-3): ETGVTQSPTHLIKTRGQQVTLRCSSQSGHNTVSWYQQALGQGPQFIFQYYREEENGRGNFPPRFSGLQFPNYSSELNVNALELDDSALYLCASSRVVDTDTQYFGPGTRLTVL.

The CDR3 reads CASSPGTGKEPQHF. CDR3 sequence (DNA): TGTGCCAGCAGTCCCGGGACAGGGAAGGAGCCCCAGCATTTT. The V call is TRBV28, the J call TRBJ1-5; 9 positions match TRBD1. After removal of 5 bases from V and 8 bases from J, the junction contained 7 bases not matched to a gene. CDR1 and CDR2 (germline): MDHEN, SYDVKM. The CDR3 has 14 residues.